Each of the 10 T cell receptor beta chains below was sequenced from the same sample in a study of T cell repertoires in cytomegalovirus infection. TCRdb passed the reads through MiXCR, listing each CDR3 protein once. The sample has about 180,000 distinct CDR3 sequences, approximately 15% seen once; the top ten hold 27%. Source material: PBMCs. The receptors derive from a human donor in good health (CMV status not recorded). Some clones in this sample may be carry-over from other donors' samples.

This clonotype occurred many times. V usage is TRBV11-3 and J usage is TRBJ1-5, with D possibly TRBD1 on 6 matching bases. The CDR3 spans 14 residues. V was clipped by 5 bases and J by 3 bases, with 11 bases between them. Germline-derived CDR1 and CDR2 are SGHNT and YENEEA. As DNA, the CDR3 is TGTGCCAGCAGCCGGGACACCTTCAATCAGCCCCAGCATTTT. Amino acids: CASSRDTFNQPQHF.

This clonotype appeared a single time. The CDR3 here is CASSLEGPGELFF. As DNA, the CDR3 is TGCGCCAGCAGCTTGGAAGGTCCCGGGGAGCTGTTTTTT. The chain is built from TRBV5-1 and TRBJ2-2; D is ambiguous. The CDR3 runs 13 residues. Germline CDR1 SGHRS, CDR2 YFSETQ. V was pared by 0 bases and J by 6 bases, with 6 bases between.

This clonotype occurred many times. V gene TRBV24-1 combines with J gene TRBJ2-1, with D perhaps matching TRBD2 (5 bases). The CDR3 has 13 amino acids. Trimming cost V 9 bases and J 9 bases, with 17 bases left between them. From germline, CDR1 is KGHDR and CDR2 SFDVKD. CDR3 DNA: TGTGCCACCGCGAGTAGCGCGAGGTTTGAGCAGTTCTTC. Protein product: CATASSARFEQFF.

This rearrangement joins TRBV2 to TRBJ2-7; D unclear. Germline V gene sequence: CDR1 SNHLY, CDR2 FYNNEI. The CDR3 sequence is 13 residues long. Between the trimmed V and J ends, which lost 4 bases and 3 bases, there was a span of 10 bases. The CDR3 sequence: CASSAGRHYEQYF. In DNA form, the CDR3 reads TGTGCCAGCAGTGCGGGTCGACACTACGAGCAGTACTTC.

The chain employs TRBV20-1 and TRBJ2-7, with D tentatively TRBD1 or TRBD2 (5 bases each). Trimming pared 3 bases from V and 0 bases from J, leaving 12 bases between. There are 14 residues in the CDR3. Germline values: CDR1 DFQATT, CDR2 SNEGSKA (reference sequence). CDR3 amino acids: CSARSAGSSYEQYF. CDR3 in DNA: TGCAGTGCTAGGTCGGCAGGGAGCTCCTACGAGCAGTACTTC.

The chain employs TRBV15 and TRBJ1-5; D call uncertain. This CDR3 has 15 amino acids. The V end was cut by 1 base, the J end by 1 base, with 8 bases between. Germline-derived CDR1 and CDR2 are LNHNV and YYDKDF (reference sequence). The CDR3 loop is CATSRAITSNQPQHF. CDR3 coding DNA: TGTGCCACCAGCAGAGCAATCACCAGCAATCAGCCCCAGCATTTT.

V gene TRBV12-3 or TRBV12-4 combines with J gene TRBJ2-2, with TRBD1 matching over 8 bases. The CDR3 is 14 amino acids. The junction had 10 bases not matched to a gene; V was cut back by 6 bases and J by 10 bases. The DNA of the CDR3 is TGTGCCAGCAGCCCGGGACAGGTGACACCGGAGCTGTTTTTT. Its protein is CASSPGQVTPELFF.

As regards this clonotype: A much larger clone lies a single base off, so this may be a read error. The chain employs TRBV7-2 and TRBJ2-1, with 7 positions matching TRBD1. The germline V gene has CDR1 SGHTA and CDR2 FQGNSA. The CDR3 totals 16 residues. This CDR3 reads CVSSLATGPENNEQFF. CDR3 nucleotides: TGTGTCAGCAGCTTGGCGACAGGGCCCGAGAACAATGAGCAGTTCTTC.

This clonotype was counted ten times or more. The CDR3 is CASSFTAPKETQYF. For the CDR3, the DNA is TGTGCCAGCAGCTTTACGGCCCCTAAAGAGACCCAGTACTTC. The chain employs TRBV7-2 and TRBJ2-5; D is undetermined. Germline V CDR1 and CDR2: SGHTA, FQGNSA. V lost 3 bases, J lost 3 bases, and 11 bases lay in between. CDR3 length: 14 amino acids.

This clonotype occurred many times. This chain connects TRBV6-2 or TRBV6-3 to TRBJ1-2; no firm D call. Germline assignment: CDR1 MNHEY and CDR2 SVGEGT. This CDR3 is 12 amino acids long. Trimming left V 0 bases short and J 7 bases short, with 6 bases between. The CDR3 loop is CASSYSRVGYTF. The CDR3 DNA sequence: TGTGCCAGCAGTTACTCTCGGGTTGGCTACACCTTC.